What follows are 26 T cell receptor beta chains derived from one specimen sequenced in a study of CD8 T cells in ankylosing spondylitis. No antigen has been identified for these receptors. Overall study findings and caveats: Typical of ankylosing spondylitis blood, it appeared, was a TCR beta motif of fewer than ten highly homologous variants.

In TCRdb, the 5' RACE reads were re-called with MiXCR into one record per CDR3 protein. This table has around 94,000 distinct CDR3 sequences, roughly 10% appearing once. Sequencing was performed on blood, either unsorted or a sorted T cell fraction (not recorded which). These receptors came from a male donor with ankylosing spondylitis.

In its sample, this clonotype was seen many times. The V call is TRBV12-3 or TRBV12-4, the J call TRBJ1-1; 8 nucleotides match TRBD1. With 6 bases clipped from V and 6 bases from J, the junction kept 0 bases outside the gene matches. The CDR3 has 11 amino acids. CDR3 amino acids: CASRQGAEAFF. CDR3 nucleotides: TGTGCCAGCAGACAGGGGGCTGAAGCTTTCTTT.

This clonotype occurred a few times. The CDR3 sequence: CASSIEVNTGELFF. The CDR3 bases are TGTGCCAGCAGCATTGAAGTGAACACCGGGGAGCTGTTTTTT. This rearrangement joins TRBV11-2 to TRBJ2-2; D is ambiguous. There are 14 residues in the CDR3. V lost 5 bases, J lost 1 base, and 8 bases lay in between. CDR1 and CDR2 from the germline V gene are SGHAT and FQNNGV.

The V call is TRBV19, the J call TRBJ2-5, with 8 bases matching TRBD2. The CDR3 spans 14 residues. The junction had 7 bases not matched to a gene; V was cut back by 5 bases and J by 5 bases. CDR1 is LNHDA, CDR2 SQIVND, per germline (reference sequence). CDR3 amino acids: CASSRSGMGETQYF. For the CDR3, the DNA is TGTGCCAGTAGTCGTAGCGGGATGGGGGAGACCCAGTACTTC.

V usage is TRBV20-1 and J usage is TRBJ2-1; D perhaps matches TRBD2 (6 bases). CDR1 is DFQATT and CDR2 is SNEGSKA in the germline V gene (reference sequence). Trimming shortened V by 2 bases and J by 0 bases, and 17 bases separated the two germline ends. The CDR3 runs to 17 residues. In nucleotides, the CDR3 is TGCAGTGCTAGACAGATCGGGCGGGGTAGCTCCTACAATGAGCAGTTCTTC. Amino acids: CSARQIGRGSSYNEQFF.

This clonotype was seen more than once but under ten times. One end of the junction is discordant with germline, which a read error may explain. The J gene is TRBJ2-6, the V gene TRBV6-5, with D perhaps TRBD1 (6 bases). The CDR3 length is 17 residues. Germline V CDR1 and CDR2: MNHEY, SVGAGI. CDR3 region: CASSNSGVGSGANVLTF. In DNA form, the CDR3 reads TGTGCCAGCAGTAACTCAGGGGTGGGCTCTGGGGCCAACGTCCTGACTTTC.

This clonotype appeared a few times. V gene TRBV5-1 combines with J gene TRBJ2-1; 11 nucleotides agree with TRBD2. CDR3 length: 17 amino acids. Per germline, CDR1 SGHRS and CDR2 YFSETQ. Trimming took 0 bases from V and 7 from J; bases not matched to a gene: 9. The CDR3 sequence is CASSLGSGRAPENEQFF. In DNA, the CDR3 is TGCGCCAGCAGCTTGGGTAGCGGGAGGGCCCCAGAGAATGAGCAGTTCTTC.

This clonotype came up many times. The chain joins TRBV12-3 or TRBV12-4 to TRBJ2-7; 12 nucleotides agree with TRBD1. Trimming at V came to 6 bases and at J to 5 bases, leaving 11 bases not matched to a gene. The CDR3 consists of 16 residues. Here the CDR3 reads CASSFGGTGGFNEQYF. CDR3 DNA sequence: TGTGCCAGCAGCTTTGGTGGGACAGGGGGCTTCAACGAGCAGTACTTC.

This clonotype was detected only a few times. The chain carries TRBV24-1 and TRBJ2-7; 14 bases align to TRBD2. CDR1 and CDR2 (germline): KGHDR, SFDVKD. CDR3 length: 16 amino acids. Germline trimming cut 4 bases from V and 3 bases from J; bases unmatched to any gene: 4. The CDR3 here is CATSESGLAGDYEQYF. The CDR3 nucleotides read TGTGCCACCAGTGAATCGGGACTAGCGGGAGACTACGAGCAGTACTTC.

Comment on this clonotype: The junction differs from germline at one of its ends, possibly a read error. The rearrangement links TRBV24-1 to TRBJ2-7, with TRBD1 matching 8 bases. The CDR3 is 14 amino acids. Per the germline V gene, CDR1 is KGHDR and CDR2 is SFDVKD. Written as DNA, the CDR3 is TGTGCCACCAGTCTGGCAGGGGGCTCCGACGAGCAGTACTTC. This codes for CATSLAGGSDEQYF.

This clonotype was seen more than once but under ten times. This chain joins TRBV20-1 and TRBJ2-1, with D unresolved. V was shortened by 1 base and J by 9 bases, with 10 bases between the two germline ends. The CDR3 is 12 residues long. From germline, CDR1 is DFQATT and CDR2 SNEGSKA (reference sequence). As DNA, the CDR3 is TGCAGTGCTAGAGGGTCAGTTGGTGAGCAGTTCTTC. The encoded protein is CSARGSVGEQFF.

The chain employs TRBV7-2 and TRBJ2-7; D unclear. CDR1 is SGHTA, CDR2 FQGNSA, per germline. This CDR3 is 13 amino acids long. V lost 3 bases and J 2 bases, leaving 8 bases between the germline ends. The CDR3 DNA reads TGTGCCAGCAGCTTTAACAGCCCCTACGAGCAGTACTTC. Amino acid sequence: CASSFNSPYEQYF.

Within the sample, this clonotype is medium-sized. The chain recombines TRBV12-3 or TRBV12-4 with TRBJ1-2; D may be TRBD1 (5 bases). Trimming took off 3 bases at V and 7 bases at J, with 12 bases between the two ends. CDR3 length equals 13 residues. CDR3: CASSFSGGFGYTF. CDR3 coding DNA: TGTGCCAGCAGTTTCAGCGGGGGGTTTGGCTACACCTTC.

This clonotype was seen a handful of times. The chain carries TRBV4-1 and TRBJ1-3; D is possibly TRBD1 (5 bases). The CDR3 spans 15 residues. Germline V gene data show CDR1 as MGHRA and CDR2 as YSYEKL. V lost 0 bases to trimming and J lost 3 bases, with 9 bases between them. CDR3 bases: TGCGCCAGCAGCCAAGATCGAGGGGTTGGAAACACCATATATTTT. Its translation: CASSQDRGVGNTIYF.

V is TRBV27 and J is TRBJ1-1; D might be TRBD1 (6 bases). The ends were cut back, 7 bases at V and 4 bases at J, with 13 bases in the middle. This CDR3 spans 13 amino acids. CDR1 is MNHEY and CDR2 is SMNVEV in the germline V gene (reference sequence). Written as DNA, the CDR3 is TGTGCCAGCACCTCACGGGGGGCCACTGAAGCTTTCTTT. Amino acid sequence: CASTSRGATEAFF.

This clonotype occurred a few times. The rearrangement uses TRBV4-1 and TRBJ1-5, with a possible D match to TRBD1 (5 bases). CDR1 and CDR2 (germline): MGHRA, YSYEKL. The CDR3 spans 17 residues. V dropped 0 bases and J dropped 1 base, with 13 bases sitting between them. The CDR3 DNA reads TGCGCCAGCAGCCAAGATGGGTGGGACCTAAGCAATCAGCCCCAGCATTTT. Amino acids: CASSQDGWDLSNQPQHF.

This chain uses TRBV5-1 with TRBJ2-3; no reliable D call. This CDR3 has 13 residues. Germline V gene data show CDR1 as SGHRS and CDR2 as YFSETQ. Trimming stripped 7 bases from V and 2 bases from J, with 11 bases between. The CDR3 is CASHEHLTDTQYF. The CDR3 coding sequence is TGCGCCAGCCATGAGCACCTCACAGATACGCAGTATTTT.

This clonotype has a handful of counts. Given a much more abundant clone one base away, this may be a read error. V and J are TRBV7-2 and TRBJ2-3; D is undetermined. CDR1 SGHTA and CDR2 FQGNSA come from the germline V gene. V lost 5 bases, J lost 1 base, and 4 bases lay in between. The CDR3 has 12 residues. CDR3 protein: CASSPRTDTQYF. CDR3 in DNA: TGTGCCAGCAGCCCCCGCACAGATACGCAGTATTTT.

This clonotype has more than one count but fewer than ten. The CDR3 DNA sequence: TGCAGCGTTGAATCCAGCACTGAAGCTTTCTTT. Its protein product is CSVESSTEAFF. The gene calls are TRBV29-1 and TRBJ1-1, with unresolved D. The CDR3 totals 11 residues. Germline V CDR1 and CDR2: SQVTM, ANQGSEA. V lost 2 bases, J lost 4 bases, and 5 bases lay in between.

This clonotype was observed a handful of times. The genes are TRBV6-2 or TRBV6-3 and TRBJ2-7, with TRBD2 identical over 9 bases. Germline V gene sequence: CDR1 MNHEY, CDR2 SVGEGT. The CDR3 spans 15 residues. The J segment lost 4 bases and the V segment lost 5 bases, leaving 9 bases of the junction unmatched. CDR3 in DNA: TGTGCCAGCAGTACAGCTCTAGCGGGGATATACGAGCAGTACTTC. Protein sequence: CASSTALAGIYEQYF.

The V gene is TRBV14, the J gene TRBJ2-1, with D perhaps assigned TRBD1 or TRBD2 (5 bases each). Germline CDR1 reads SGHDN; CDR2 reads FVKESK. The V end lost 4 bases, the J end lost 9 bases, and 13 bases lay between the germline ends. This CDR3 region has 13 residues. The CDR3 reads CASSLQGDGEQFF. DNA of the CDR3: TGTGCCAGCAGCCTCCAAGGGGACGGTGAGCAGTTCTTC. Filled out from reference TRBV14 and TRBJ2-1, the complete variable domain reads EAGVTQFPSHSVIEKGQTVTLRCDPISGHDNLYWYRRVMGKEIKFLLHFVKESKQDESGMPNNRFLAERTGGTYSTLKVQPAELEDSGVYFCASSLQGDGEQFFGPGTRLTVL.

This clonotype was observed at least ten times. V gene TRBV7-2 combines with J gene TRBJ2-1; 9 nucleotides agree with TRBD2. J lost 3 bases, V lost 8 bases, and 5 bases had no gene match. The V gene's germline CDR1 is SGHTA and CDR2 FQGNSA. The CDR3 loop spans 14 amino acids. CDR3 DNA: TGTGCCAGCTCGGGACTAGCCAACTACAATGAGCAGTTCTTC. This gives the protein CASSGLANYNEQFF. Looking up the rest from reference TRBV7-2 and TRBJ2-1 gives the full variable domain: GAGVSQSPSNKVTEKGKDVELRCDPISGHTALYWYRQSLGQGLEFLIYFQGNSAPDKSGLPSDRFSAERTGGSVSTLTIQRTQQEDSAVYLCASSGLANYNEQFFGPGTRLTVL.

This clonotype was recorded at least ten times. V usage is TRBV27 and J usage is TRBJ1-1; D call uncertain. Germline loops: CDR1 MNHEY, CDR2 SMNVEV (reference sequence). The CDR3 loop spans 13 amino acids. V gave up 0 bases and J gave up 3 bases, with 5 bases separating them. The CDR3 sequence: CASSLSEYTEAFF. CDR3 nucleotide sequence: TGTGCCAGCAGTTTATCGGAATACACTGAAGCTTTCTTT.

This sequence joins TRBV7-9 and TRBJ2-3; the D is unclear. The CDR3 has 15 residues. CDR1 is SEHNR, CDR2 FQNEAQ, per germline (reference sequence). The V end was cut by 2 bases, the J end by 0 bases, with 9 bases between. The CDR3 here is CASSLHSKSTDTQYF. CDR3 nucleotides: TGTGCCAGCAGCTTACACAGCAAGAGCACAGATACGCAGTATTTT.

This clonotype has ten or more counts. This sequence joins TRBV30 and TRBJ1-5; 7 bases line up with TRBD1. CDR1 is GTSNPN, CDR2 SVGIG, per germline (reference sequence). CDR3 length: 16 residues. Trimming at V came to 1 base and at J to 4 bases, leaving 10 bases not matched to a gene. The CDR3, as DNA: TGTGCCTGGAGTGAGGGGACAGTCGGGCCGAATCAGCCCCAGCATTTT. Its protein product is CAWSEGTVGPNQPQHF.

This clonotype has only a few counts. J is TRBJ2-2 and V is TRBV12-3 or TRBV12-4; no firm D call. Trimming shortened V by 4 bases and J by 6 bases, and 3 bases separated the two germline ends. The CDR3 length is 11 residues. CDR3 nucleotide sequence: TGTGCCAGCAGTTGGTCCGGGGAGCTGTTTTTT. Amino acids: CASSWSGELFF.

This clonotype came up many times. The chain carries TRBV12-3 or TRBV12-4 and TRBJ2-1, with TRBD2 matching 8 bases. CDR3 size: 15 residues. Trimming at V came to 4 bases and at J to 4 bases, leaving 6 bases not matched to a gene. Here the CDR3 reads CASSSGASGYNEQFF. The CDR3 nucleotides read TGTGCCAGCAGTTCCGGGGCTAGCGGGTACAATGAGCAGTTCTTC.